This entry concerns a single T cell receptor beta chain. Assay used: immunoSEQ multiplex PCR; TCRdb lists only in-frame clones, some missing. This table holds 50,000 to 65,000 clones, approximately 88% found once. The sample comes from a study of OX40 agonist ivuxolimab in advanced cancers. Overall study: Ivuxolimab is an agonistic anti-OX40 (CD134) antibody, and patients were treated with it.

CDR1 and CDR2 (germline): SEHNR, FQNEAQ (reference sequence). V lost 2 bases, J lost 0 bases, and 8 bases lay in between. This CDR3 spans 15 amino acids. V usage is TRBV7-9 and J usage is TRBJ2-1, with D possibly being TRBD2 (6 bases). The clonotype was recovered from an adult with an advanced solid tumor such as melanoma, head and neck, liver or kidney cancer. The sample was CD4+ or CD8+ T cells sorted from blood, taken in a trial of the OX40 agonist ivuxolimab. The CDR3 reads CASSLRGSSYNEQFF. DNA of the CDR3: TGTGCCAGCAGCTTACGGGGGTCCTCCTACAATGAGCAGTTCTTC.